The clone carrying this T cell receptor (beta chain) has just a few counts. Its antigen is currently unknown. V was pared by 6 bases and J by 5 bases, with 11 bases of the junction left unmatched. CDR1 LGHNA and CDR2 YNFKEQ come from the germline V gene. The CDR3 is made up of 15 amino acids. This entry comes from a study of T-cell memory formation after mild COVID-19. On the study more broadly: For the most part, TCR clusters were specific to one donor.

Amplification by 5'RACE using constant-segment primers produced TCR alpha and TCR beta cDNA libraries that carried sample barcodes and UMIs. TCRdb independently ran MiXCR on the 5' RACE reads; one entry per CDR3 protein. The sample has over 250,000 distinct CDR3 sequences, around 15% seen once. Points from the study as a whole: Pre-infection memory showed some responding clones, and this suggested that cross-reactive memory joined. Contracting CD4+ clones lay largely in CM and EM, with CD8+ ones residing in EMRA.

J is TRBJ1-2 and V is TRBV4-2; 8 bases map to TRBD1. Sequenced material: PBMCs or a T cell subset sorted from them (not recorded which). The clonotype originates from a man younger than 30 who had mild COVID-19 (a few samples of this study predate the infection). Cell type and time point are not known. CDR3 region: CASRPSGGWGYGYTF. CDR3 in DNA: TGTGCCAGCAGACCCTCAGGGGGCTGGGGGTATGGCTACACCTTC.